A single sample is the source of the 16 T cell receptor beta chains below, sequenced in a study of cytomegalovirus exposure and HLA in healthy donors. Primers: 60 Vbeta forward and 13 Jbeta reverse. Data came from immunoSEQ multiplex PCR; TCRdb stores just in-frame clones and leaves some out. The sample includes fewer than 140,000 clones, 82% seen only once; the top ten take about 1.5%. The sample consisted of PBMCs. The receptor source for this set is a man aged 45-65 years in good health and CMV-seronegative.

V usage is TRBV6-5 and J usage is TRBJ2-2; a possible D gene is TRBD1 (6 bases). Germline values: CDR1 MNHEY, CDR2 SVGAGI. The CDR3 extends over 11 amino acids. V lost 7 bases and J 6 bases, leaving 6 bases between the germline ends. DNA of the CDR3: TGTGCCAGCAAGGGGGCCGGGGAGCTGTTTTTT. Its translation is CASKGAGELFF.

The V and J genes are TRBV4-1 and TRBJ1-2; 9 bases align to TRBD1. CDR1 and CDR2 from the germline V gene are MGHRA and YSYEKL. Unmatched junction bases numbered 4, after V lost 4 bases and J lost 1 base. The CDR3 sequence is 15 residues long. For the CDR3, the DNA is TGCGCCAGCAGCCTTCGGACAGGGGTTAACTATGGCTACACCTTC. Its protein product is CASSLRTGVNYGYTF.

This chain connects TRBV7-3 to TRBJ1-1, with a weak D call TRBD1 (6 bases). The CDR3 is made up of 13 amino acids. V lost 5 bases and J 5 bases, leaving 12 bases between the germline ends. Germline CDR1 is SGHTA and CDR2 is FQGTGA. This CDR3 is CASSPRTVTEAFF. CDR3 coding DNA: TGTGCCAGCAGCCCCCGGACAGTAACTGAAGCTTTCTTT.

The chain joins TRBV9 to TRBJ1-1; D uncertain. V was pared by 2 bases and J by 1 base, with 9 bases between. There are 14 residues in the CDR3. Germline V gene sequence: CDR1 SGDLS, CDR2 YYNGEE. The CDR3 coding sequence is TGTGCCAGCAGCGTGGCACAGACGAACACTGAAGCTTTCTTT. This sequence encodes CASSVAQTNTEAFF.

V usage is TRBV27 and J usage is TRBJ1-5, with unresolved D. Trimming cost V 3 bases and J 6 bases, with 12 bases left between them. The CDR3 runs to 14 residues. Looked up from germline, CDR1 is MNHEY and CDR2 is SMNVEV (reference sequence). CDR3 protein: CASSFERNAQPQHF. The DNA for the CDR3 is TGTGCCAGCAGTTTTGAGAGAAACGCTCAGCCCCAGCATTTT.

The chain is built from TRBV28 and TRBJ2-5; possible D gene TRBD2, 6 bases. The V end lost 2 bases, the J end lost 2 bases, and 9 bases lay between the germline ends. The CDR3 runs 14 residues. Germline V gene data show CDR1 as MDHEN and CDR2 as SYDVKM. The CDR3 protein is CASSLVAAQETQYF. DNA of the CDR3: TGTGCCAGCAGTTTAGTAGCGGCACAAGAGACCCAGTACTTC. The entire variable domain, with the rest obtained from reference TRBV28 and TRBJ2-5, is as follows: DVKVTQSSRYLVKRTGEKVFLECVQDMDHENMFWYRQDPGLGLRLIYFSYDVKMKEKGDIPEGYSVSREKKERFSLILESASTNQTSMYLCASSLVAAQETQYFGPGTRLLVL.

This chain joins TRBV4-3 and TRBJ2-2, with a weak D call TRBD1 (5 bases). Trimming stripped 2 bases from V and 6 bases from J, with 22 bases between. CDR1 LGHNA and CDR2 YSLEER come from the germline V gene. This CDR3 is 18 amino acids long. The CDR3 DNA sequence: TGCGCCAGCAGCCAATCCTTAAAGGGCAGGGCTCGTCCCGGGGAGCTGTTTTTT. Protein product: CASSQSLKGRARPGELFF.

The chain is built from TRBV7-9 and TRBJ1-5, with 8 positions matching TRBD1. The CDR3 length is 17 residues. Germline CDR1 is SEHNR and CDR2 is FQNEAQ (reference sequence). V trimming: 5 bases; J trimming: 3 bases; junction bases outside the gene matches: 12. The CDR3 spells CASSPGAGDRFNQPQHF. CDR3 nucleotides: TGTGCCAGCAGCCCCGGGGCCGGGGACAGGTTCAATCAGCCCCAGCATTTT.

This clone was detected only once. CDR3 region: CASSIDVRQGAGDTQYF. The CDR3 bases are TGTGCCAGTAGTATAGACGTGAGACAGGGGGCTGGAGATACGCAGTATTTT. The chain has TRBV19 and TRBJ2-3; TRBD1 matches at 10 bases. V trimming: 0 bases; J trimming: 5 bases; junction bases outside the gene matches: 8. Germline CDR1 reads LNHDA; CDR2 reads SQIVND (reference sequence). The CDR3 runs 17 residues.

The chain is built from TRBV5-1 and TRBJ2-1, with TRBD1 as a possible D gene (6 bases). CDR3 length: 17 amino acids. The V and J ends lost 0 bases and 2 bases respectively, with 15 bases between them. Germline V gene data show CDR1 as SGHRS and CDR2 as YFSETQ. The CDR3 reads CASSLVVTQGPYNEQFF. CDR3 nucleotide sequence: TGCGCCAGCAGCTTGGTAGTAACACAGGGCCCCTACAATGAGCAGTTCTTC.

This chain connects TRBV30 to TRBJ1-1; possible D gene TRBD1, 5 bases. Germline CDR1 is GTSNPN and CDR2 is SVGIG (reference sequence). CDR3 length: 14 amino acids. Trimming pared 1 base from V and 1 base from J, leaving 10 bases between. The DNA for the CDR3 is TGTGCCTGGAGTGCCGGGGGGGGGAACACTGAAGCTTTCTTT. Protein product: CAWSAGGGNTEAFF.

V is TRBV25-1 and J is TRBJ1-2; 8 bases line up with TRBD1. This CDR3 has 14 amino acids. Trimming took 3 bases from V and 7 from J; bases not matched to a gene: 7. CDR1 and CDR2 from the germline V gene are MGHDK and SYGVNS. The CDR3 reads CASSDMKTGAGYTF. The CDR3 coding sequence is TGTGCCAGCAGTGATATGAAGACAGGGGCTGGCTACACCTTC.

V and J are TRBV2 and TRBJ1-6, with D perhaps TRBD1 (6 bases). The germline V gene has CDR1 SNHLY and CDR2 FYNNEI. V dropped 4 bases and J dropped 10 bases, with 20 bases sitting between them. The CDR3 consists of 16 residues. Written as DNA, the CDR3 is TGTGCCAGCAGTGCCGGGACACCGGGAGGACGATCACCCCTCCACTTT. Protein product: CASSAGTPGGRSPLHF.

This clone has only a few counts. This chain joins TRBV5-1 and TRBJ1-1; TRBD1 matches at 7 bases. In germline, CDR1 is SGHRS, CDR2 YFSETQ. This CDR3 comprises 15 residues. The ends lost 5 bases at V and 7 bases at J; junction bases unmatched: 14. The CDR3, as DNA: TGCGCCAGCAGATACGACTCCGGGACAGACAATGAAGCTTTCTTT. As protein: CASRYDSGTDNEAFF.

The rearrangement joins TRBV28 to TRBJ2-7; D may be TRBD2 (5 bases). This CDR3 comprises 11 residues. The V and J ends lost 5 bases and 6 bases respectively, with 8 bases between them. CDR1 MDHEN and CDR2 SYDVKM come from the germline V gene. CDR3 sequence reads: CASSTGLEQYV. The CDR3 nucleotides are TGTGCCAGCAGTACCGGACTCGAGCAGTACGTC.

This chain joins TRBV18 and TRBJ1-3; D uncertain. The CDR3 loop spans 15 amino acids. CDR1 is KGHSH and CDR2 is LQKENI in the germline V gene. V dropped 3 bases and J dropped 0 bases, with 9 bases sitting between them. DNA of the CDR3: TGTGCCAGCTCACCGGGCCTTGGCTCTGGAAACACCATATATTTT. Translating it yields CASSPGLGSGNTIYF.